One sample yielded the 26 T cell receptor beta chains listed below, sequenced in a study of cytomegalovirus exposure and HLA in healthy donors. TCRdb keeps only in-frame clones here, not all; method: immunoSEQ multiplex PCR. The table has about 270,000 clones, around 85% seen once. The specimen was PBMCs. These receptors were obtained from a young woman in good health and CMV-seronegative.

This chain connects TRBV7-8 to TRBJ1-3, with D possibly being TRBD1 (6 bases). The CDR3 runs to 16 residues. Germline CDR1 SGHVS, CDR2 FQNEAQ. With 5 bases removed from V and 0 bases from J, the gap between germline ends came to 14 bases. CDR3 loop: CASSPLLQGSGNTIYF. CDR3 in DNA: TGTGCCAGCAGCCCACTTTTACAGGGCTCTGGAAACACCATATATTTT.

The chain couples TRBV2 to TRBJ1-1; 10 bases fit TRBD1. Trimming removed 7 bases from V and 1 base from J; junction bases left unmatched: 3. The CDR3 runs to 14 residues. CDR1 is SNHLY, CDR2 FYNNEI, per germline. CDR3 region: CASIRTGGNTEAFF. The CDR3 nucleotides are TGTGCCAGCATACGGACAGGGGGGAACACTGAAGCTTTCTTT.

The rearrangement links TRBV6-1 to TRBJ1-1; D is ambiguous. The CDR3 sequence is 13 residues long. Per the germline V gene, CDR1 is MNHNS and CDR2 is SASEGT. The germline V and J ends were trimmed by 5 bases and 2 bases, with 9 bases remaining between them. The CDR3 DNA follows: TGTGCCAGCAGTTTGCGGTTAAACACTGAAGCTTTCTTT. This gives the protein CASSLRLNTEAFF.

A few counts support this clone. This rearrangement joins TRBV6-4 to TRBJ1-6; the match to TRBD1 covers 8 bases. The CDR3 covers 15 residues. J gave up 9 bases and V 0 bases, and 4 bases lay outside the gene matches. Germline CDR1 is MRHNA and CDR2 is SNTAGT. DNA for the CDR3: TGTGCCAGCAGTGACTCGACAGGGGCTGGTTCACCCCTCCACTTT. Translation: CASSDSTGAGSPLHF.

V is TRBV29-1 and J is TRBJ2-1, with TRBD1 identical over 8 bases. This CDR3 has 15 amino acids. Unmatched junction bases numbered 7, after V lost 5 bases and J lost 1 base. Germline CDR1 SQVTM, CDR2 ANQGSEA. The CDR3 sequence: CSVNPQGGSYNEQFF. The CDR3 nucleotides are TGCAGCGTTAACCCACAGGGGGGTTCCTACAATGAGCAGTTCTTC.

The rearrangement joins TRBV28 to TRBJ2-7, with D unresolved. The CDR3 length is 15 residues. V was shortened by 5 bases and J by 2 bases, with 16 bases between the two germline ends. Looked up from germline, CDR1 is MDHEN and CDR2 is SYDVKM. CDR3 amino acids: CASSPPYLTPYEQYF. CDR3 nucleotide sequence: TGTGCCAGCAGTCCACCATACCTAACGCCCTACGAGCAGTACTTC.

This chain connects TRBV18 to TRBJ2-1, with 9 positions matching TRBD1. V dropped 1 base and J dropped 6; count of bases not matched to a gene: 10. CDR3 length: 17 amino acids. Germline CDR1 KGHSH, CDR2 LQKENI. The CDR3 here is CASSPRSGTGLSNEQFF. CDR3 coding DNA: TGTGCCAGCTCACCACGGTCCGGGACAGGGTTGTCCAATGAGCAGTTCTTC. Drawing the rest from reference TRBV18 and TRBJ2-1, the complete variable domain is NAGVMQNPRHLVRRRGQEARLRCSPMKGHSHVYWYRQLPEEGLKFMVYLQKENIIDESGMPKERFSAEFPKEGPSILRIQQVVRGDSAAYFCASSPRSGTGLSNEQFFGPGTRLTVL.

The rearrangement joins TRBV6-5 to TRBJ1-1; TRBD1 matches at 7 bases. The germline V gene has CDR1 MNHEY and CDR2 SVGAGI. The CDR3 covers 15 residues. V lost 6 bases to trimming and J lost 2 bases; unmatched junction nucleotides: 9. As DNA, the CDR3 is TGTGCCAGCAGCCCTGGGACAGCATTAAACACTGAAGCTTTCTTT. This codes for CASSPGTALNTEAFF.

V gene TRBV9 combines with J gene TRBJ2-3; TRBD2 aligns across 11 bases. V trimming: 3 bases; J trimming: 2 bases; junction bases outside the gene matches: 5. This CDR3 has 16 residues. The germline CDR1 and CDR2 sequences are SGDLS and YYNGEE. CDR3 coding DNA: TGTGCCAGCAGCGCAGGGACTAGCGGCAACACAGATACGCAGTATTTT. Residues: CASSAGTSGNTDTQYF.

This clone was found once. This sequence joins TRBV30 and TRBJ1-4; weak D call: TRBD1 (6 bases). Germline CDR1 and CDR2: GTSNPN and SVGIG (reference sequence). There are 16 residues in the CDR3. V was trimmed by 0 bases and J by 0 bases, leaving 11 bases between them. The CDR3 bases are TGTGCCTGGAGTGTTTCAAGGACAGCAACTAATGAAAAACTGTTTTTT. This encodes CAWSVSRTATNEKLFF.

The J gene is TRBJ2-7, the V gene TRBV6-5, with 12 bases identical to TRBD1. Per the germline V gene, CDR1 is MNHEY and CDR2 is SVGAGI. CDR3 length equals 15 residues. The junction had 5 bases not matched to a gene; V was cut back by 4 bases and J by 4 bases. DNA of the CDR3: TGTGCCAGCAGTTCGGGACAGGGGGCGAAGTACGAGCAGTACTTC. Protein: CASSSGQGAKYEQYF.

The chain uses TRBV7-8 and TRBJ2-2, with D possibly being TRBD1 (5 bases). This CDR3 has 15 residues. From germline, CDR1 is SGHVS and CDR2 FQNEAQ. The germline V and J ends were trimmed by 2 bases and 2 bases, with 9 bases remaining between them. CDR3 coding DNA: TGTGCCAGCAGCTTACGCAGGGTTAACACCGGGGAGCTGTTTTTT. This codes for CASSLRRVNTGELFF.

The rearrangement uses TRBV7-2 and TRBJ2-7; 12 bases align to TRBD1. The V gene's germline CDR1 is SGHTA and CDR2 FQGNSA. V lost 4 bases to trimming and J lost 3 bases; unmatched junction nucleotides: 4. The CDR3 has 15 residues. CDR3 sequence reads: CASSYGTGGGYEQYF. DNA for the CDR3: TGTGCCAGCAGCTACGGGACAGGGGGCGGCTACGAGCAGTACTTC.

This chain links TRBV6-4 with TRBJ2-3; TRBD2 agrees at 11 bases. There are 16 residues in the CDR3. The ends lost 5 bases at V and 2 bases at J; junction bases unmatched: 6. Germline assignment: CDR1 MRHNA and CDR2 SNTAGT. This CDR3 reads CASSRTSGGFTDTQYF. Written as DNA, the CDR3 is TGTGCCAGCAGTCGTACTAGCGGGGGTTTCACAGATACGCAGTATTTT.

V is TRBV7-9 and J is TRBJ1-2; 8 nucleotides line up with TRBD1. With 0 bases clipped from V and 3 bases from J, the junction kept 6 bases outside the gene matches. Germline assignment: CDR1 SEHNR and CDR2 FQNEAQ (reference sequence). The CDR3 runs 16 residues. CDR3: CASSLARQGAYYGYTF. The CDR3 region has the DNA TGTGCCAGCAGCTTAGCGAGGCAGGGGGCATACTATGGCTACACCTTC.

The gene calls are TRBV25-1 and TRBJ1-5, with D maybe TRBD1 (6 bases). With 4 bases removed from V and 1 base from J, the gap between germline ends came to 11 bases. Germline loops: CDR1 MGHDK, CDR2 SYGVNS. The CDR3 runs to 15 residues. The CDR3 is CASSASGASNQPQHF. Here the CDR3 DNA reads TGTGCCAGCAGTGCGTCAGGGGCAAGCAATCAGCCCCAGCATTTT.

The chain recombines TRBV5-6 with TRBJ1-1, with no clear D. The CDR3 contains 14 residues. CDR1 and CDR2 from the germline V gene are SGHDT and YYEEEE. Trimming removed 0 bases at V and 3 bases at J, with 9 bases between. The CDR3 DNA reads as TGTGCCAGCAGCTTGGGAGACACCTACACTGAAGCTTTCTTT. As protein: CASSLGDTYTEAFF.

This clone was detected once. In nucleotides, the CDR3 is TGTGCCAGCAGTTTGGGCACAGGGCAGCCCCAGCATTTT. Its translation: CASSLGTGQPQHF. The J gene is TRBJ1-5, the V gene TRBV28; tentatively, D is TRBD1 (6 bases). In germline, CDR1 is MDHEN, CDR2 SYDVKM. This CDR3 contains 13 residues. V lost 3 bases and J lost 7, with 10 bases in between.

This clone was counted between two and nine times. This rearrangement joins TRBV6-5 to TRBJ2-7, with no clear D. This CDR3 has 13 residues. The V and J ends lost 0 bases and 3 bases respectively, with 6 bases between them. CDR1 and CDR2 from the germline V gene are MNHEY and SVGAGI. The CDR3 nucleotides read TGTGCCAGCAGTTACTCGAAGCACTACGAGCAGTACTTC. As protein: CASSYSKHYEQYF.

The chain is built from TRBV2 and TRBJ2-2; no clear D gene. This CDR3 has 12 residues. V dropped 2 bases and J dropped 9 bases, with 7 bases sitting between them. Germline values: CDR1 SNHLY, CDR2 FYNNEI. The CDR3 loop reads CASSELSRELFF. DNA for the CDR3: TGTGCCAGCAGTGAACTTTCTAGGGAGCTGTTTTTT.

This chain uses TRBV5-1 with TRBJ1-5, with 7 bases fitting TRBD1. The CDR3 extends over 14 amino acids. Germline CDR1 is SGHRS and CDR2 is YFSETQ. V shed 4 bases, J shed 3 bases, and the junction held 4 bases outside the gene matches. The CDR3 protein is CASSPGQYNQPQHF. The CDR3 coding sequence is TGCGCCAGCAGCCCGGGACAGTACAATCAGCCCCAGCATTTT.

The chain employs TRBV4-1 and TRBJ2-7, with a weak D call TRBD2 (5 bases). Germline-derived CDR1 and CDR2 are MGHRA and YSYEKL. Trimming cost V 4 bases and J 6 bases, with 16 bases left between them. This CDR3 region has 14 residues. CDR3 coding DNA: TGCGCCAGCAGCCTTCCCTTGTCAGAGGGCGAGCAGTACTTC. Translated: CASSLPLSEGEQYF.

CDR3 protein: CASSPSATGGGYTF. The CDR3 bases are TGTGCCAGCAGCCCTAGCGCGACAGGGGGTGGCTACACCTTC. The chain recombines TRBV6-5 with TRBJ1-2; 9 positions agree with TRBD1. The germline V gene has CDR1 MNHEY and CDR2 SVGAGI. The length of the CDR3 is 14 residues. J lost 7 bases, V lost 6 bases, and 9 bases had no gene match.

The genes are TRBV6-4 and TRBJ2-5; D is perhaps TRBD2 (6 bases). Germline loops: CDR1 MRHNA, CDR2 SNTAGT. Trimming took 5 bases from V and 5 from J, leaving 18 bases between them. The CDR3 spans 15 residues. The CDR3 region has the DNA TGTGCCAGCAGTAATCCCCTCGGAGGGAAGGAGACCCAGTACTTC. Translating gives CASSNPLGGKETQYF.

This clone was recorded once. The CDR3 protein is CASSPRTADNSPLHF. For the CDR3, the DNA is TGCGCCAGCAGCCCCCGGACAGCGGATAATTCACCCCTCCACTTT. The V gene is TRBV5-1, the J gene TRBJ1-6; D perhaps matches TRBD1 (6 bases). Between the trimmed V and J ends, which lost 4 bases and 5 bases, there was a span of 13 bases. The CDR3 spans 15 residues. Germline CDR1 and CDR2: SGHRS and YFSETQ.

In this sample, this clone turned up once. The V gene is TRBV7-8, the J gene TRBJ1-5, with no clear D. There are 14 residues in the CDR3. Trimming removed 2 bases at V and 7 bases at J, with 12 bases between. The germline CDR1 and CDR2 sequences are SGHVS and FQNEAQ. The CDR3 nucleotides are TGTGCCAGCAGCTTATTAGCCACGCGGCAGCCCCAGCATTTT. Translation: CASSLLATRQPQHF.